The 18 T cell receptor beta chains below all came from one sample that was sequenced in a study of PD-1 blockade in classical Hodgkin lymphoma (dated by TCRdb to about 2020). The receptor library was made with the immunoSEQ multiplex PCR assay. TCRdb provides this immuneACCESS table in a form limited to in-frame rearrangements. Some clones are lacking; in checked studies, under half of them reflect an unresolved V gene, and why the rest are absent is not known. Present in this sample are 20,000 or so clones, just under 80% of which were seen just once. The ten largest clonotypes hold 15% to 20% of the sample. Per the publication, the time point label means: cycle 2 day 1 (C2D1) of nivolumab. Relapse after autologous stem cell transplantation had occurred in all trial patients, and cohorts A, B and C were distinguished by prior brentuximab vedotin exposure. The material sequenced was peripheral blood mononuclear cells (PBMCs), taken before the second cycle of nivolumab. Every receptor here comes from a human donor with classical Hodgkin lymphoma.

The rearrangement joins TRBV28 to TRBJ1-5; D gene ambiguous. From germline, CDR1 is MDHEN and CDR2 SYDVKM. CDR3 length: 13 residues. V was cut by 1 base and J by 1 base, with 2 bases left in between. CDR3: CASSLYSNQPQHF. The CDR3 DNA reads as TGTGCCAGCAGTTTATACAGCAATCAGCCCCAGCATTTT.

This clone was found a few times. The chain carries TRBV5-8 and TRBJ1-2; TRBD1 is a possible D gene (5 bases). The CDR3 covers 13 residues. The ends were cut back, 2 bases at V and 4 bases at J, with 9 bases in the middle. The germline CDR1 and CDR2 sequences are SGHTS and YDEGEE. CDR3 bases: TGTGCCAGCAGCTTTCGCAGGGCCTATGGCTACACCTTC. It translates to CASSFRRAYGYTF. Complete variable domain (other parts from reference TRBV5-8 and TRBJ1-2): EAGVTQSPTHLIKTRGQQATLRCSPISGHTSVYWYQQALGLGLQFLLWYDEGEERNRGNFPPRFSGRQFPNYSSELNVNALELEDSALYLCASSFRRAYGYTFGSGTRLTVV.

The chain has TRBV30 and TRBJ1-2, with 7 bases fitting TRBD1. The CDR3 length is 14 residues. Trimming at V came to 4 bases and at J to 0 bases, leaving 5 bases not matched to a gene. Per the germline V gene, CDR1 is GTSNPN and CDR2 is SVGIG (reference sequence). The CDR3 spells CAWTPGGANYGYTF. The CDR3 nucleotides read TGTGCCTGGACCCCAGGGGGGGCTAACTATGGCTACACCTTC.

This chain joins TRBV5-4 and TRBJ1-4; D is unresolved. The CDR3 consists of 14 residues. V lost 4 bases and J 7 bases, leaving 14 bases between the germline ends. Per the germline V gene, CDR1 is SGHNT and CDR2 is YYREEE (reference sequence). The CDR3 sequence: CASSKGLSGEKLFF. CDR3 nucleotides: TGTGCCAGCAGCAAAGGACTGTCGGGTGAAAAACTGTTTTTT.

The chain uses TRBV5-1 and TRBJ2-5; D gene uncertain. The CDR3 runs 11 residues. The germline V and J ends were trimmed by 0 bases and 3 bases, with 0 bases remaining between them. Germline V gene data show CDR1 as SGHRS and CDR2 as YFSETQ. CDR3 amino acids: CASSLEETQYF. Written as DNA, the CDR3 is TGCGCCAGCAGCTTGGAAGAGACCCAGTACTTC.

This chain connects TRBV9 to TRBJ2-6; 9 positions match TRBD1. With 7 bases clipped from V and 1 base from J, the junction kept 6 bases outside the gene matches. Germline lookup yields CDR1 SGDLS and CDR2 YYNGEE. The CDR3 is 16 residues long. The CDR3 sequence: CASLRGQGSGANVLTF. The CDR3 region has the DNA TGTGCCAGCCTCCGGGGACAGGGTTCTGGGGCCAACGTCCTGACTTTC. The whole variable domain, remainder taken from reference TRBV9 and TRBJ2-6, is DSGVTQTPKHLITATGQRVTLRCSPRSGDLSVYWYQQSLDQGLQFLIQYYNGEERAKGNILERFSAQQFPDLHSELNLSSLELGDSALYFCASLRGQGSGANVLTFGAGSRLTVL.

The chain joins TRBV2 to TRBJ2-1, with D possibly matching TRBD2 (6 bases). Trimming shortened V by 6 bases and J by 5 bases, and 17 bases separated the two germline ends. The CDR3 has 15 amino acids. Germline V CDR1 and CDR2: SNHLY, FYNNEI. CDR3: CASSLTGGENNEQFF. The CDR3 DNA reads as TGTGCCAGCAGCCTGACTGGCGGGGAAAACAATGAGCAGTTCTTC.

The chain is built from TRBV7-2 and TRBJ2-1; tentative D call: TRBD2 (6 bases). This CDR3 spans 14 amino acids. Germline lookup yields CDR1 SGHTA and CDR2 FQGNSA. With 0 bases removed from V and 14 bases from J, the gap between germline ends came to 17 bases. The CDR3 DNA is TGTGCCAGCAGCTTAGCGGATATGTCCGCGGGGAAGTTCTTC. Protein product: CASSLADMSAGKFF.

The chain is built from TRBV6-5 and TRBJ2-2, with D possibly matching TRBD1 (6 bases). This CDR3 spans 15 amino acids. Per the germline V gene, CDR1 is MNHEY and CDR2 is SVGAGI. V dropped 1 base and J dropped 4 bases, with 10 bases sitting between them. The CDR3 protein is CASSYYRESTGELFF. The DNA of the CDR3 is TGTGCCAGCAGTTACTACAGGGAGAGCACCGGGGAGCTGTTTTTT.

The gene calls are TRBV7-5 and TRBJ1-5; the DNA was not used to check the table's D call, TRBD1. TRBV7-5 is designated a pseudogene. The CDR3 runs 14 residues. CDR3 amino acids: CASRDTGFNQPQHF. Here the CDR3 DNA reads TGTGCCAGCAGGGACACAGGGTTCAATCAGCCCCAGCATTTT.

Only one count was recorded for this clone. As DNA, the CDR3 is TGTGCCAGCAGCTCCAGACAGTCGAATGAAAAACTGTTTTTT. This translates into CASSSRQSNEKLFF. This sequence joins TRBV7-4 and TRBJ1-4; D is perhaps TRBD1 (5 bases). Trimming left V 4 bases short and J 5 bases short, with 11 bases between. Germline V gene data show CDR1 as SGHVT and CDR2 as SQSDAQ. The CDR3 is 14 amino acids.

CDR3 bases: TGTGCCAGCAGTGCGGCAGGGTCGGATCAGCCCCAGCATTTT. Protein sequence: CASSAAGSDQPQHF. The chain has TRBV6-1 and TRBJ1-5, with D perhaps TRBD1 (5 bases). Deletions cut 4 bases from V and 5 bases from J, with 12 bases between. CDR3 length: 14 amino acids. The germline V gene has CDR1 MNHNS and CDR2 SASEGT.

V usage is TRBV6-5 and J usage is TRBJ2-3; 9 bases align to TRBD2. J lost 0 bases, V lost 0 bases, and 1 base had no gene match. Germline lookup yields CDR1 MNHEY and CDR2 SVGAGI. The CDR3 has 16 amino acids. CDR3 sequence: CASSYSLAGSTDTQYF. For the CDR3, the DNA is TGTGCCAGCAGTTACTCGCTAGCGGGGAGCACAGATACGCAGTATTTT.

The chain is built from TRBV18 and TRBJ2-3; D could derive from TRBD1 or TRBD2 (9 bases each). Trimming stripped 3 bases from V and 2 bases from J, with 33 bases between. CDR1 KGHSH and CDR2 LQKENI come from the germline V gene. This CDR3 comprises 22 residues. CDR3 sequence: CASSPHRGRGGRAGDPTDTQYF. CDR3 DNA: TGTGCCAGCTCACCCCACAGGGGGCGAGGCGGGAGGGCCGGAGATCCCACAGATACGCAGTATTTT. Combining the CDR3 with reference TRBV18 and TRBJ2-3 gives the whole variable domain NAGVMQNPRHLVRRRGQEARLRCSPMKGHSHVYWYRQLPEEGLKFMVYLQKENIIDESGMPKERFSAEFPKEGPSILRIQQVVRGDSAAYFCASSPHRGRGGRAGDPTDTQYFGPGTRLTVL.

V is TRBV4-2 and J is TRBJ1-6; D gene ambiguous. The CDR3 runs to 14 residues. Trimming removed 0 bases from V and 10 bases from J, with 10 bases in between. The germline V gene has CDR1 LGHNA and CDR2 YNFKEQ. As DNA, the CDR3 is TGTGCCAGCAGCCAAGATGGAAGGGTATCACCCCTCCACTTT. This gives the protein CASSQDGRVSPLHF.

The chain uses TRBV11-3 and TRBJ2-3, with 9 bases fitting TRBD2. This CDR3 comprises 14 residues. CDR1 and CDR2 from the germline V gene are SGHNT and YENEEA. V shed 5 bases and J 3 bases; nucleotides not matched to a gene: 3. The DNA of the CDR3 is TGTGCCAGCAGCCTAACTAGCGGGACAGATACGCAGTATTTT. Protein: CASSLTSGTDTQYF.

This chain's CDR3 is CASRPVTGTGNTEAFF. CDR3 DNA sequence: TGTGCCAGCAGGCCTGTCACCGGGACGGGGAACACTGAAGCTTTCTTT. The chain links TRBV7-2 to TRBJ1-1; D perhaps matches TRBD1 (5 bases). Germline CDR1 reads SGHTA; CDR2 reads FQGNSA. CDR3 length: 16 amino acids. V lost 6 bases to trimming and J lost 1 base, with 18 bases between them.

J is TRBJ1-1 and V is TRBV7-2; D ambiguous. With 2 bases removed from V and 3 bases from J, the gap between germline ends came to 7 bases. The germline V gene encodes CDR1 SGHTA and CDR2 FQGNSA. The CDR3 spans 13 residues. CDR3 coding DNA: TGTGCCAGCAGCTTAAGGGCAGACACTGAAGCTTTCTTT. It encodes CASSLRADTEAFF.